The present T cell receptor beta chain was sequenced within a study of blood T cells in healthy people across ages. Across the whole study: Capturing about one barcoded beta molecule per two T cells was achieved by template switching.

This clonotype was found a few times. Its antigen is as yet unknown. The authors ran a second PCR of about 6 to 11 cycles using a sample-barcoded 5' primer and a J-beta primer mix. Each CDR3 protein is one row after TCRdb ran MiXCR on the 5' RACE reads. Here the sample spans around 580,000 distinct CDR3 sequences, 45% to 55% being singletons. RNA extraction gave at least 5.5 micrograms of total RNA per sample. General study findings and limits: While age rose, TCR beta diversity per million T cells dropped in a roughly linear way. Whereas aged donors had fewer naive CD4+ cells, long-lived donors had more of them and higher diversity.

The V segment lost 0 bases and the J segment 12 bases; nucleotides outside the gene matches: 11. This CDR3 comprises 17 residues. The germline V gene encodes CDR1 SQVTM and CDR2 ANQGSEA. This TCR was recovered from a man older than 75 in good health. The rearrangement links TRBV29-1 to TRBJ2-1; TRBD2 matches 16 bases. The sample consisted of blood. The CDR3 region is CSVEDPGRGLAGGPQFF. The CDR3, as DNA: TGCAGCGTTGAAGATCCGGGGCGGGGACTAGCGGGAGGGCCGCAGTTCTTC.